Listed here are 24 T cell receptor beta chains from one sample, sequenced in a study of CD8 T cells in acute hepatitis C reinfection. TCRdb's copy holds only in-frame clones and misses some; the assay was immunoSEQ multiplex PCR. The sample consists of about 38,000 clones, approximately 83% of them appearing once. As for time point: naive CD8 control sorted from an acute-time-point sample. The sequencing sample was made of naive CD8+ T cells from PBMCs. All receptors come from a woman aged 18-29 years who spontaneously cleared hepatitis C infection.

The table lists this clone with a count of one. The rearrangement joins TRBV7-3 to TRBJ2-1; 8 bases fit TRBD1. V trimming: 1 base; J trimming: 0 bases; junction bases outside the gene matches: 5. This CDR3 spans 17 amino acids. The germline V gene has CDR1 SGHTA and CDR2 FQGTGA. In DNA, the CDR3 is TGTGCCAGCAGCTTAATCCCACAGGGGGGCTCCTACAATGAGCAGTTCTTC. It is translated as CASSLIPQGGSYNEQFF.

The rearrangement links TRBV7-5 to TRBJ1-5. TRBV7-5 has pseudogene status. The CDR3 sequence is 13 residues long. The CDR3 region has the DNA TGTGTCAGAGGCAGAGTTAGCAATCAGCCCCAGCATTTT. Encoded protein: CVRGRVSNQPQHF.

The chain links TRBV15 to TRBJ1-2, with D unclear. The length of the CDR3 is 14 residues. Germline CDR1 reads LNHNV; CDR2 reads YYDKDF (reference sequence). V lost 4 bases, J lost 5 bases, and 14 bases lay in between. For the CDR3, the DNA is TGTGCCACCAGCATGGCGAGCTACTCGTATGGCTACACCTTC. This sequence encodes CATSMASYSYGYTF.

The V call is TRBV2, the J call TRBJ2-7, with no clear D. The V gene's germline CDR1 is SNHLY and CDR2 FYNNEI. Deletions cut 1 base from V and 2 bases from J, with 6 bases between. This CDR3 contains 13 residues. Here the CDR3 DNA reads TGTGCCAGCAGTGAAGGCGGAGCCTACGAGCAGTACTTC. Amino acids: CASSEGGAYEQYF.

The rearrangement links TRBV7-6 to TRBJ2-7; D call uncertain. CDR1 is SGHVS and CDR2 is FNYEAQ in the germline V gene. This CDR3 contains 13 residues. The ends were cut back, 0 bases at V and 3 bases at J, with 6 bases in the middle. The CDR3 DNA follows: TGTGCCAGCAGCTTAGCACAGTACTACGAGCAGTACTTC. It is translated as CASSLAQYYEQYF.

The V gene is TRBV2, the J gene TRBJ2-1; 8 bases fit TRBD2. The V gene end was trimmed by 2 bases and the J gene end by 4 bases; junction bases not matched to a gene: 7. The V gene's germline CDR1 is SNHLY and CDR2 FYNNEI. The CDR3 is made up of 16 amino acids. CDR3 nucleotides: TGTGCCAGCAGTGAAAGGCGGGAGGCTTATTACAATGAGCAGTTCTTC. It specifies CASSERREAYYNEQFF.

The genes are TRBV4-2 and TRBJ1-1, with no clear D. There are 14 residues in the CDR3. V was shortened by 1 base and J by 0 bases, with 6 bases between the two germline ends. CDR1 LGHNA and CDR2 YNFKEQ come from the germline V gene. In DNA, the CDR3 is TGTGCCAGCAGCCAAGTTACCGTGAACACTGAAGCTTTCTTT. Translation gives CASSQVTVNTEAFF.

The rearrangement joins TRBV10-2 to TRBJ1-2; TRBD1 is a possible D gene (5 bases). The V end was cut by 7 bases, the J end by 2 bases, with 17 bases between. The CDR3 is 15 residues long. Germline V gene sequence: CDR1 WSHSY, CDR2 SAAADI. Here the CDR3 DNA reads TGCGCCAGCATTAGCGGGGCCGAAGGGAACTATGGCTACACCTTC. Translated, it gives CASISGAEGNYGYTF.

The CDR3 DNA follows: TGTGCCAGCAGAGACAACACCGGGGAGCTGTTTTTT. Translation gives CASRDNTGELFF. The rearrangement joins TRBV9 to TRBJ2-2, with D uncertain. The CDR3 runs 12 residues. Trimming removed 5 bases at V and 2 bases at J, with 4 bases between. In germline, CDR1 is SGDLS, CDR2 YYNGEE.

This clone appeared a few times. V gene TRBV14 combines with J gene TRBJ2-7; D is unresolved. V lost 0 bases, J lost 2 bases, and 2 bases lay in between. The germline V gene encodes CDR1 SGHDN and CDR2 FVKESK. This CDR3 spans 12 amino acids. The CDR3 reads CASSQETYEQYF. CDR3 nucleotides: TGTGCCAGCAGCCAAGAAACCTACGAGCAGTACTTC.

The rearrangement joins TRBV27 to TRBJ2-1; 10 nucleotides agree with TRBD1. This CDR3 comprises 15 residues. V was clipped by 3 bases and J by 7 bases; unmatched bases: 6. The germline V gene encodes CDR1 MNHEY and CDR2 SMNVEV (reference sequence). The CDR3 loop is CASSFGQGGMNEQFF. CDR3 DNA sequence: TGTGCCAGCAGTTTCGGACAGGGGGGGATGAATGAGCAGTTCTTC.

The V and J genes are TRBV19 and TRBJ2-3; D is perhaps TRBD2 (6 bases). There are 15 residues in the CDR3. Germline assignment: CDR1 LNHDA and CDR2 SQIVND (reference sequence). V was trimmed by 7 bases and J by 2 bases, leaving 16 bases between them. In nucleotides, the CDR3 is TGTGCCAGTATAACCCAGGCGGGAATCACAGATACGCAGTATTTT. It codes for CASITQAGITDTQYF.

This clone was counted a few times. CDR3 bases: TGTGCCAGTAAGGCGGGGTCCTACAATGAGCAGTTCTTC. Translating it yields CASKAGSYNEQFF. V gene TRBV6-5 combines with J gene TRBJ2-1; D possibly corresponds to TRBD2 (6 bases). Germline lookup yields CDR1 MNHEY and CDR2 SVGAGI. The V and J ends lost 9 bases and 1 base respectively, with 10 bases between them. The CDR3 extends over 13 amino acids.

J is TRBJ2-7 and V is TRBV5-8; no definite D call. Germline V CDR1 and CDR2: SGHTS, YDEGEE. With 0 bases removed from V and 7 bases from J, the gap between germline ends came to 5 bases. The length of the CDR3 is 11 residues. The CDR3 region has the DNA TGTGCCAGCAGCTTGGATTGGGAGCAGTACTTC. Translated, it gives CASSLDWEQYF.

The sample holds a few counts of this clone. The chain couples TRBV25-1 to TRBJ2-1; 8 positions agree with TRBD2. After removal of 10 bases from V and 5 bases from J, the junction contained 4 bases not matched to a gene. The CDR3 runs to 12 residues. Per germline, CDR1 MGHDK and CDR2 SYGVNS. In DNA form, the CDR3 reads TGTGCCACTGGGACTAGTAACAATGAGCAGTTCTTC. Amino acid sequence: CATGTSNNEQFF.

This clone has just a few counts. The J gene is TRBJ2-7, the V gene TRBV7-6; D remains ambiguous. The germline CDR1 and CDR2 sequences are SGHVS and FNYEAQ. V lost 1 base to trimming and J lost 2 bases, with 6 bases between them. The CDR3 runs to 13 residues. CDR3 residues: CASSLDRTYEQYF. The CDR3 DNA sequence: TGTGCCAGCAGCTTAGACCGAACCTACGAGCAGTACTTC.

This clone was observed a few times. The genes are TRBV4-1 and TRBJ2-1, with 8 bases fitting TRBD2. Germline V gene lookup returns CDR1 MGHRA and CDR2 YSYEKL. The CDR3 spans 15 residues. V shed 6 bases and J 8 bases; nucleotides not matched to a gene: 12. CDR3 bases: TGCGCCAGCAGTGAAGTACGACTAGCGTACGATGAGCAGTTCTTC. This encodes CASSEVRLAYDEQFF.

The rearrangement joins TRBV27 to TRBJ2-1; 8 bases are shared with TRBD2. CDR3 size: 20 residues. V gave up 3 bases and J gave up 0 bases; unmatched junction bases: 16. Per germline, CDR1 MNHEY and CDR2 SMNVEV (reference sequence). CDR3 in DNA: TGTGCCAGCAGTTTTACCCCTCCAATAGCGGGACCAAGCTCCTACAATGAGCAGTTCTTC. Its translation: CASSFTPPIAGPSSYNEQFF.

The sample holds one count of this clone. The rearrangement joins TRBV27 to TRBJ2-3, with no clear D. V was clipped by 2 bases and J by 0 bases, with 6 bases between them. CDR1 MNHEY and CDR2 SMNVEV come from the germline V gene (reference sequence). The CDR3 length is 14 residues. In nucleotides, the CDR3 is TGTGCCAGCAGTTTAGGGCCTAGCACAGATACGCAGTATTTT. Its translation is CASSLGPSTDTQYF.

The chain links TRBV6-6 to TRBJ1-5; D gene unclear. Trimming shortened V by 7 bases and J by 0 bases, and 13 bases separated the two germline ends. The length of the CDR3 is 15 residues. Per the germline V gene, CDR1 is MNHNY and CDR2 is SVGAGI (reference sequence). DNA of the CDR3: TGTGCCAGCAATCCCTTTCGTTTTAGCAATCAGCCCCAGCATTTT. Translated: CASNPFRFSNQPQHF.

In this sample, this clone turned up a few times. The V call is TRBV4-2, the J call TRBJ1-2; no firm D call. Per germline, CDR1 LGHNA and CDR2 YNFKEQ. This CDR3 is built from 13 residues. Trimming left V 0 bases short and J 8 bases short, with 10 bases between. CDR3 sequence reads: CASSQDVDHGYTF. CDR3 in DNA: TGTGCCAGCAGCCAAGACGTTGACCACGGCTACACCTTC.

The chain uses TRBV13 and TRBJ2-1, with 9 bases lining up with TRBD1. The CDR3 is 11 amino acids. Germline-derived CDR1 and CDR2 are PRHDT and FYEKMQ (reference sequence). With 5 bases clipped from V and 15 bases from J, the junction kept 5 bases outside the gene matches. Here the CDR3 reads CASSPGQGLFF. The DNA for the CDR3 is TGTGCCAGCAGCCCCGGACAGGGGCTGTTCTTC. Full variable domain (outside the CDR3, taken from reference TRBV13 and TRBJ2-1): AAGVIQSPRHLIKEKRETATLKCYPIPRHDTVYWYQQGPGQDPQFLISFYEKMQSDKGSIPDRFSAQQFSDYHSELNMSSLELGDSALYFCASSPGQGLFFGPGTRLTVL.

This sequence joins TRBV9 and TRBJ1-3, with D possibly TRBD1 on 5 matching bases. The CDR3 runs to 17 residues. Germline assignment: CDR1 SGDLS and CDR2 YYNGEE. Trimming left V 4 bases short and J 0 bases short, with 17 bases between. The CDR3 spells CASSKGPVMGSGNTIYF. CDR3 coding DNA: TGTGCCAGCAGCAAGGGACCGGTGATGGGCTCTGGAAACACCATATATTTT.

This chain links TRBV18 with TRBJ1-2, with D possibly TRBD1 on 6 matching bases. Deletions cut 4 bases from V and 6 bases from J, with 30 bases between. The CDR3 is 19 residues long. CDR1 and CDR2 (germline): KGHSH, LQKENI. The CDR3 spells CASSRPGVASVRGADGYTF. The DNA of the CDR3 is TGTGCCAGCTCACGTCCTGGGGTTGCCTCAGTCCGGGGGGCTGATGGCTACACCTTC.